The 25 T cell receptor beta chains reported below all come from one sample, sequenced in a study of blood T cell repertoires in COVID-19. Here immunoSEQ multiplex PCR was the method, and the copy in TCRdb shows in-frame clones only, minus some. Of some 11,000 clones listed, roughly 73% are singletons. Sequencing was performed on peripheral blood. All receptors derive from a human donor in a cohort sampled during active COVID-19.

The chain uses TRBV29-1 and TRBJ2-3; no clear D. The CDR3 has 12 amino acids. The germline gives CDR1 SQVTM, CDR2 ANQGSEA. Trimming left V 0 bases short and J 6 bases short, with 7 bases between. The CDR3 loop reads CSVEDRRDTQYF. The CDR3 DNA is TGCAGCGTTGAAGATCGGCGGGATACGCAGTATTTT.

The chain couples TRBV7-9 to TRBJ2-7, with TRBD1 identical over 7 bases. V lost 5 bases and J lost 0; bases outside the gene matches: 4. The CDR3 has 14 amino acids. CDR1 SEHNR and CDR2 FQNEAQ come from the germline V gene (reference sequence). The CDR3: CASSTGTVSYEQYF. The CDR3 DNA reads as TGTGCCAGCAGCACTGGGACAGTCTCCTACGAGCAGTACTTC.

The CDR3 here is CASGASGNEQFF. CDR3 coding DNA: TGTGCCTCCGGGGCTAGCGGAAATGAGCAGTTCTTC. The chain combines TRBV11-2 with TRBJ2-1, with 7 bases aligning to TRBD2. Germline lookup yields CDR1 SGHAT and CDR2 FQNNGV. The V and J ends lost 11 bases and 7 bases, in that order; junction bases with no gene match: 8. The CDR3 has 12 residues.

This rearrangement joins TRBV27 to TRBJ1-5, with D maybe TRBD1 (6 bases). CDR1 and CDR2 (germline): MNHEY, SMNVEV (reference sequence). With 6 bases removed from V and 1 base from J, the gap between germline ends came to 16 bases. This CDR3 has 16 amino acids. In nucleotides, the CDR3 is TGTGCCAGCAGGGTCAGGGGTTATTACAGCAATCAGCCCCAGCATTTT. Translated: CASRVRGYYSNQPQHF.

This sequence joins TRBV2 and TRBJ2-1, with D perhaps matching TRBD2 (5 bases). From germline, CDR1 is SNHLY and CDR2 FYNNEI. V gave up 6 bases and J gave up 2 bases, with 17 bases separating them. This CDR3 is built from 16 residues. CDR3 coding DNA: TGTGCCAGCAGCCATAGGGCGGGCAGTCCCTACAATGAGCAGTTCTTC. The encoded protein is CASSHRAGSPYNEQFF.

The rearrangement links TRBV2 to TRBJ2-3; 10 bases map to TRBD2. The CDR3 is 15 residues long. The germline V gene has CDR1 SNHLY and CDR2 FYNNEI. J gave up 1 base and V 6 bases, and 4 bases lay outside the gene matches. The CDR3, as DNA: TGTGCCAGCAGACTAGCGGGATTGGGCACAGATACGCAGTATTTT. It encodes CASRLAGLGTDTQYF.

This clone was counted between two and nine times. The rearrangement uses TRBV28 and TRBJ2-7; TRBD2 matches at 13 bases. V trimming: 5 bases; J trimming: 2 bases; junction bases outside the gene matches: 0. This CDR3 spans 14 amino acids. The germline V gene has CDR1 MDHEN and CDR2 SYDVKM. CDR3 DNA: TGTGCCAGCAGTACTAGCGGGAGGGCCTACGAGCAGTACTTC. Protein: CASSTSGRAYEQYF. Full variable domain (remainder filled in from reference TRBV28 and TRBJ2-7): DVKVTQSSRYLVKRTGEKVFLECVQDMDHENMFWYRQDPGLGLRLIYFSYDVKMKEKGDIPEGYSVSREKKERFSLILESASTNQTSMYLCASSTSGRAYEQYFGPGTRLTVT.

In its sample, this clone is large. The CDR3 is CASQHPGLANEQFF. The CDR3 DNA reads TGTGCCAGCCAACACCCGGGACTAGCCAATGAGCAGTTCTTC. The chain employs TRBV4-2 and TRBJ2-1; TRBD2 agrees at 9 bases. Germline V gene data show CDR1 as LGHNA and CDR2 as YNFKEQ. The CDR3 sequence is 14 residues long. V lost 8 bases, J lost 6 bases, and 8 bases stayed unmatched.

A few counts support this clone. Compared with germline, one end of the junction differs, possibly owing to a read error. The chain carries TRBV7-7 and TRBJ2-1, with a tentative D call TRBD2 (6 bases). Germline-derived CDR1 and CDR2 are SSHAT and FNYEAQ (reference sequence). The CDR3 length is 13 residues. The CDR3 spells CASSLAITSILFF. The CDR3 DNA reads TGTGCTAGCAGCTTAGCGATAACTAGCATCCTGTTCTTC.

This chain joins TRBV5-1 and TRBJ2-3; the D gene is possibly TRBD2 (7 bases). This CDR3 region has 14 residues. Deletions cut 5 bases from V and 2 bases from J, with 12 bases between. Germline-derived CDR1 and CDR2 are SGHRS and YFSETQ. The CDR3 is CASRGGPTTDTQYF. The CDR3 DNA reads TGCGCCAGCAGGGGGGGGCCCACCACAGATACGCAGTATTTT.

The chain recombines TRBV5-6 with TRBJ2-7, with a tentative D call TRBD1 (5 bases). The CDR3 loop spans 15 amino acids. V was shortened by 1 base and J by 6 bases, with 17 bases between the two germline ends. Germline lookup yields CDR1 SGHDT and CDR2 YYEEEE. CDR3 residues: CASSLPGRLGVEQYF. The CDR3 coding sequence is TGTGCCAGCAGCTTGCCAGGGCGCCTCGGTGTCGAGCAGTACTTC.

The chain joins TRBV11-3 to TRBJ2-3; possibly TRBD1 for D (6 bases). Germline V gene sequence: CDR1 SGHNT, CDR2 YENEEA. V was shortened by 5 bases and J by 4 bases, with 13 bases between the two germline ends. The CDR3 length is 14 residues. Here the CDR3 DNA reads TGTGCCAGCAGCCAAGGACAGTGGGCAGATACGCAGTATTTT. Its protein is CASSQGQWADTQYF. Supplemented by reference TRBV11-3 and TRBJ2-3, the full variable domain reads EAGVVQSPRYKIIEKKQPVAFWCNPISGHNTLYWYLQNLGQGPELLIRYENEEAVDDSQLPKDRFSAERLKGVDSTLKIQPAELGDSAVYLCASSQGQWADTQYFGPGTRLTVL.

The rearrangement links TRBV7-2 to TRBJ2-7; 9 nucleotides line up with TRBD1. The germline V gene encodes CDR1 SGHTA and CDR2 FQGNSA. The CDR3 runs 15 residues. V lost 4 bases to trimming and J lost 0 bases; unmatched junction nucleotides: 4. This CDR3 reads CASSWDRAPSYEQYF. The CDR3 DNA reads as TGTGCCAGCAGCTGGGACAGGGCCCCCTCCTACGAGCAGTACTTC.

CDR3 DNA sequence: TGTGCCAGCAGCTTATATGGGACTAGCGGGGTATACGAGCAGTACTTC. It encodes CASSLYGTSGVYEQYF. The V and J genes are TRBV7-2 and TRBJ2-7; TRBD2 agrees at 13 bases. CDR1 and CDR2 from the germline V gene are SGHTA and FQGNSA. The CDR3 is made up of 16 amino acids. After removal of 2 bases from V and 4 bases from J, the junction contained 5 bases not matched to a gene.

This chain connects TRBV24-1 to TRBJ2-2; 9 bases match TRBD1. This CDR3 contains 13 residues. J gave up 7 bases and V 10 bases, and 6 bases lay outside the gene matches. Germline V gene data show CDR1 as KGHDR and CDR2 as SFDVKD. The CDR3 spells CATEDRGGGELFF. For the CDR3, the DNA is TGTGCCACAGAGGACAGGGGCGGCGGGGAGCTGTTTTTT.

This clone has more than one count but fewer than ten. Other nucleotide sequences in the sample specify the same CDR3. The CDR3 loop reads CASSLEAGYEQYF. The CDR3 DNA reads TGTGCCAGCAGCTTAGAAGCCGGGTACGAGCAGTACTTC. The V and J genes are TRBV11-2 and TRBJ2-7; D unresolved. Germline CDR1 reads SGHAT; CDR2 reads FQNNGV. The ends were cut back, 0 bases at V and 4 bases at J, with 7 bases in the middle. The CDR3 extends over 13 amino acids.

This clone occurred a few times. The rearrangement links TRBV7-2 to TRBJ2-5, with 8 bases that match TRBD2. V shed 2 bases, J shed 5 bases, and the junction held 4 bases outside the gene matches. This CDR3 region has 14 residues. CDR1 is SGHTA, CDR2 FQGNSA, per germline. CDR3 residues: CASSLSTSEETQYF. CDR3 sequence (DNA): TGTGCCAGCAGCTTATCGACTAGCGAGGAGACCCAGTACTTC. Looking up the rest from reference TRBV7-2 and TRBJ2-5 gives the full variable domain: GAGVSQSPSNKVTEKGKDVELRCDPISGHTALYWYRQSLGQGLEFLIYFQGNSAPDKSGLPSDRFSAERTGGSVSTLTIQRTQQEDSAVYLCASSLSTSEETQYFGPGTRLLVL.

The CDR3, as DNA: TGTGCCAGTAGTCCCCGATCGTTGGGATTTCCAACGGGGAAAGAGACCCAGTACTTC. Translated, it gives CASSPRSLGFPTGKETQYF. The chain is built from TRBV19 and TRBJ2-5, with TRBD2 as a possible D gene (5 bases). The CDR3 consists of 19 residues. Per the germline V gene, CDR1 is LNHDA and CDR2 is SQIVND (reference sequence). The V and J ends lost 5 bases and 3 bases respectively, with 28 bases between them. The full variable domain, completed using reference TRBV19 and TRBJ2-5, is DGGITQSPKYLFRKEGQNVTLSCEQNLNHDAMYWYRQDPGQGLRLIYYSQIVNDFQKGDIAEGYSVSREKKESFPLTVTSAQKNPTAFYLCASSPRSLGFPTGKETQYFGPGTRLLVL.

This clone was observed a handful of times. This chain connects TRBV28 to TRBJ2-3, with D possibly being TRBD1 (5 bases). The CDR3 has 12 amino acids. Trimming removed 3 bases from V and 13 bases from J, with 14 bases in between. Germline values: CDR1 MDHEN, CDR2 SYDVKM. DNA for the CDR3: TGTGCCAGCAGTTTGTCCCCTGAAGGGGAGTATTTT. Protein product: CASSLSPEGEYF.

The rearrangement uses TRBV5-1 and TRBJ2-1, with 10 positions matching TRBD2. The ends lost 0 bases at V and 3 bases at J; junction bases unmatched: 6. In germline, CDR1 is SGHRS, CDR2 YFSETQ. This CDR3 has 17 residues. The CDR3 is CASSLASGGGFYNEQFF. The CDR3, as DNA: TGCGCCAGCAGCTTGGCTAGCGGGGGCGGATTCTACAATGAGCAGTTCTTC.

The chain is built from TRBV5-1 and TRBJ1-1, with TRBD1 as a possible D gene (5 bases). Per germline, CDR1 SGHRS and CDR2 YFSETQ. The CDR3 totals 15 residues. Trimming took off 0 bases at V and 4 bases at J, with 13 bases between the two ends. CDR3 amino acids: CASSLVMGLGTEAFF. CDR3 sequence (DNA): TGCGCCAGCAGCTTGGTTATGGGGCTGGGCACTGAAGCTTTCTTT.

This clone was observed a few times. The chain joins TRBV18 to TRBJ2-3, with D perhaps TRBD1 (6 bases). From germline, CDR1 is KGHSH and CDR2 LQKENI. The V end was cut by 4 bases, the J end by 5 bases, with 16 bases between. The CDR3 is 15 amino acids. The chain's CDR3 is CASSQDSPRGDTQYF. In DNA, the CDR3 is TGTGCCAGCTCACAGGACAGTCCCCGGGGAGATACGCAGTATTTT.

The chain uses TRBV6-5 and TRBJ2-2; D is uncertain. Trimming stripped 7 bases from V and 3 bases from J, with 15 bases between. This CDR3 is built from 15 residues. The germline V gene has CDR1 MNHEY and CDR2 SVGAGI. In nucleotides, the CDR3 is TGTGCCAGCAAGGCAGGTGTGGCCGACACCGGGGAGCTGTTTTTT. Amino acids: CASKAGVADTGELFF.

This clone was recorded once. The chain recombines TRBV11-2 with TRBJ2-7; D possibly corresponds to TRBD2 (6 bases). The length of the CDR3 is 15 residues. Per the germline V gene, CDR1 is SGHAT and CDR2 is FQNNGV. V was clipped by 1 base and J by 6 bases, with 16 bases between them. The CDR3 loop is CASSLAGAGRGEQYF. The CDR3 nucleotides read TGTGCCAGCAGCTTAGCGGGAGCAGGAAGGGGCGAGCAGTACTTC.

The chain links TRBV7-9 to TRBJ1-1; no clear D. From germline, CDR1 is SEHNR and CDR2 FQNEAQ (reference sequence). The CDR3 loop spans 14 amino acids. Trimming left V 5 bases short and J 0 bases short, with 10 bases between. This CDR3 reads CASSEGLLNTEAFF. DNA for the CDR3: TGTGCCAGCAGCGAGGGTCTCTTGAACACTGAAGCTTTCTTT.